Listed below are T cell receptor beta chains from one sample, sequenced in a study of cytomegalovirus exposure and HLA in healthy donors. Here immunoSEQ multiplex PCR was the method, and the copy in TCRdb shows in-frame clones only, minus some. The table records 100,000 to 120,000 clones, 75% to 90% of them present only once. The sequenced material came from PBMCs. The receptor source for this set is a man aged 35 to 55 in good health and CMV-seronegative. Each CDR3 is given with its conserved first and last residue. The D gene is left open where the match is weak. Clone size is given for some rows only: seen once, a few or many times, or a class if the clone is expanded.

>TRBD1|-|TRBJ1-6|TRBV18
CASSPDREASPLHF
TGTGCCAGCTCACCCGACAGGGAGGCTTCACCCCTCCACTTT
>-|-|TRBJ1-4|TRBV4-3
CASSQASSSNEKLFF
TGCGCCAGCAGCCAAGCCTCGAGCTCTAATGAAAAACTGTTTTTT
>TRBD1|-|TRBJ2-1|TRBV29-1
CSVEDRGSSFGTGGNEQFF
TGCAGCGTTGAAGATCGGGGGTCGTCCTTTGGGACAGGGGGCAATGAGCAGTTCTTC
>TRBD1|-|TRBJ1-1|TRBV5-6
CASSLYRGGTEAFF
TGTGCCAGCAGCTTATACAGGGGAGGCACTGAAGCTTTCTTT
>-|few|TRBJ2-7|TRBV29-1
CSVLGTDYYEQYF
TGCAGCGTCCTCGGGACTGATTACTACGAGCAGTACTTC
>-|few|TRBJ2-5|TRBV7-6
CASSLGSTSGRETQYF
TGTGCCAGCAGCTTAGGGTCCACCTCAGGCCGGGAGACCCAGTACTTC
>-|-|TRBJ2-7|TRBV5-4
CASSMGTPYEQYF
TGTGCCAGCAGTATGGGGACACCATACGAGCAGTACTTC
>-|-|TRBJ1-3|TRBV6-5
CASSRGQSSGNTIYF
TGTGCCAGCAGCCGAGGACAGAGCTCTGGAAACACCATATATTTT
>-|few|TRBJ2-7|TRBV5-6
CASSLGDYEQYF
TGTGCCAGCAGCTTAGGAGATTACGAGCAGTACTTC
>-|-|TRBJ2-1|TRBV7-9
CASRIGTFRRDNEQFF
TGTGCCAGCCGGATTGGGACTTTTCGAAGGGACAATGAGCAGTTCTTC
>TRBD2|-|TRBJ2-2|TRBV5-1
CARRGSGGCSGELFF
TGCGCCAGAAGGGGGAGCGGGGGGTGTTCCGGGGAGCTGTTTTTT
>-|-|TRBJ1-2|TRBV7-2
CASSPGIYGYTF
TGTGCCAGCAGCCCAGGCATTTATGGCTACACCTTC
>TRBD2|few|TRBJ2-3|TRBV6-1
CASSVLAGATDTQYF
TGTGCCAGCAGTGTGCTAGCGGGGGCCACAGATACGCAGTATTTT
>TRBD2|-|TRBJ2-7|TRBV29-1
CSVEGEGEQYF
TGCAGCGTTGAAGGGGAGGGAGAGCAGTACTTC
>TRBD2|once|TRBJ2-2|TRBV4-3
CASSQEAGGQSGELFF
TGCGCCAGCAGCCAAGAGGCGGGGGGGCAATCCGGGGAGCTGTTTTTT